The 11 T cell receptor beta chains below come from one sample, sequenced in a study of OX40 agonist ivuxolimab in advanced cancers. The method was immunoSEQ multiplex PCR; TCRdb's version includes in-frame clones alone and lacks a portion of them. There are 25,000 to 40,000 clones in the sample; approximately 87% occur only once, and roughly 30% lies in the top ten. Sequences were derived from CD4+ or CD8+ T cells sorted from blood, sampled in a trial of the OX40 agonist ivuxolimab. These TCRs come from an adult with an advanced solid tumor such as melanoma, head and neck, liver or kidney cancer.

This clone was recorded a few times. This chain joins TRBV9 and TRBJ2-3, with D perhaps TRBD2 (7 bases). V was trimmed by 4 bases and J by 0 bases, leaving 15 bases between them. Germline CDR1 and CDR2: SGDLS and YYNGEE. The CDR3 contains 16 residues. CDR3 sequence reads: CASSKGGGDSTDTQYF. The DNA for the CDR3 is TGTGCCAGCAGCAAAGGGGGAGGGGATAGCACAGATACGCAGTATTTT.

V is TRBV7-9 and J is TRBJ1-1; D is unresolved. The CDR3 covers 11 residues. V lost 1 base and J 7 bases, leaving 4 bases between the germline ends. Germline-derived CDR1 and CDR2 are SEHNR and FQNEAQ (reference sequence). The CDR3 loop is CASSLGIEAFF. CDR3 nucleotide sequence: TGTGCCAGCAGCTTAGGAATTGAAGCTTTCTTT.

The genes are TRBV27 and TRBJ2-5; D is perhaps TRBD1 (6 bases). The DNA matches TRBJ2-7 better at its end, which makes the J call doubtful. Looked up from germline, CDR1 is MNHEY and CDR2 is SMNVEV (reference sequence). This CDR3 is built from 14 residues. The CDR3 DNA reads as TGTGCCAGCAGTCGCACCCTCCTGGGGGCCGAGCAGTACTTC. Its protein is CASSRTLLGAEQYF.

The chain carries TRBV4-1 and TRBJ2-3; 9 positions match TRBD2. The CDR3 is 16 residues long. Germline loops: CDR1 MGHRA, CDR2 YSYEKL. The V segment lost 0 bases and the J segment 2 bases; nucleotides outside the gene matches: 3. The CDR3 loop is CASSQEGLADTDTQYF. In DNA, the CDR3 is TGCGCCAGCAGCCAAGAGGGACTAGCCGACACAGATACGCAGTATTTT.

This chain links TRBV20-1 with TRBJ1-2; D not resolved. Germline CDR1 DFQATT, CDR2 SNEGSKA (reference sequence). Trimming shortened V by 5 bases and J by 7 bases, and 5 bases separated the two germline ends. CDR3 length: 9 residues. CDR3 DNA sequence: TGCAGTGCTCCTTTTGGCTACACCTTC. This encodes CSAPFGYTF.

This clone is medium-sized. The DNA for the CDR3 is TGTGCCAGCAGCTTGTGGACAGGGGTTGGCGGGGAGCTGTTTTTT. The encoded protein is CASSLWTGVGGELFF. The gene calls are TRBV11-1 and TRBJ2-2, with 9 bases fitting TRBD1. Trimming cost V 3 bases and J 7 bases; bases outside gene matches: 6. Germline lookup yields CDR1 SGHAT and CDR2 FQDESV (reference sequence). This CDR3 has 15 residues.

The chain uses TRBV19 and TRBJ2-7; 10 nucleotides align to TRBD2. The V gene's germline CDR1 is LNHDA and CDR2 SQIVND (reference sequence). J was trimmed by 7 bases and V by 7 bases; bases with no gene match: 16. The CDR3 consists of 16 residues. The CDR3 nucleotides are TGTGCCAGTACTCAAGCGGGGGGGCAATGGTCTCGAGAGCAGTACTTC. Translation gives CASTQAGGQWSREQYF.

CDR3 amino acids: CASRQNYGYTF. The CDR3 region has the DNA TGTGCCAGCCGACAGAACTATGGCTACACCTTC. The V call is TRBV27, the J call TRBJ1-2; maybe TRBD1 (5 bases). V was trimmed by 8 bases and J by 2 bases, leaving 6 bases between them. The germline gives CDR1 MNHEY, CDR2 SMNVEV (reference sequence). The CDR3 covers 11 residues.

CDR3 sequence reads: CASSIGLAGMYYEQYF. The CDR3 nucleotides are TGTGCCAGTAGTATTGGACTAGCGGGCATGTATTACGAGCAGTACTTC. The chain links TRBV19 to TRBJ2-7, with TRBD2 identical over 11 bases. The CDR3 contains 16 residues. CDR1 LNHDA and CDR2 SQIVND come from the germline V gene (reference sequence). The J segment lost 4 bases and the V segment lost 3 bases, leaving 8 bases of the junction unmatched.

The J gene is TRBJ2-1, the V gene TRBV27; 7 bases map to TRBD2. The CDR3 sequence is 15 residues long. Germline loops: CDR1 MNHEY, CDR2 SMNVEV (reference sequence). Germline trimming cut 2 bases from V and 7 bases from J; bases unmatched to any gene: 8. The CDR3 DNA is TGTGCCAGCAGTTTAAGTGCGGGAGTGTTAAATGAGCAGTTCTTC. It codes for CASSLSAGVLNEQFF.

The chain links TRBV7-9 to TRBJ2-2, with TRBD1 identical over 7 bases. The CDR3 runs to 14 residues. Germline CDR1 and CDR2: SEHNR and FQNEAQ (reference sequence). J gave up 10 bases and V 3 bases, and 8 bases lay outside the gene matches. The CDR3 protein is CASSLLDRPQELFF. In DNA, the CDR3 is TGTGCCAGCAGCTTGCTGGACAGGCCACAGGAGCTGTTTTTT.